This T cell receptor beta chain was captured in a study of neurological immune-mediated disorders. This clonotype has a count of ten or more. The antigen is undetermined. In germline, CDR1 is SNHLY, CDR2 FYNNEI. Trimming took 8 bases from V and 5 from J, leaving 12 bases between them. The CDR3 has 12 residues. Study outcomes and limitations: Patients with HTLV-1-associated myelopathy showed the most TCR clonal expansion. Those with multiple sclerosis showed the least, falling below healthy controls. Private repertoires in all groups were suggested by the absence of shared CDR3 amino acid sequences among expanded clones across subjects.

The cDNA came from 5'RACE with 10-nucleotide random UMIs. TCRdb re-called the 5' RACE reads through MiXCR, storing one row per CDR3 protein. The sample carries some 43,000 distinct CDR3 sequences, roughly 13% recorded once. Time point noted: longitudinal time-point 3. The unsorted libraries were generated from a total of 2 million PBMCs, which had been stored in RNAlater at -80 C. The chain combines TRBV2 with TRBJ2-5; maybe TRBD2 (5 bases). Material for sequencing was PBMCs. The clonotype comes from a male donor with HTLV-1-associated myelopathy (HAM/TSP). CDR3 sequence (DNA): TGTGCCAGCCAGGACTCCGGGGAGACCCAGTACTTC. Translating gives CASQDSGETQYF.